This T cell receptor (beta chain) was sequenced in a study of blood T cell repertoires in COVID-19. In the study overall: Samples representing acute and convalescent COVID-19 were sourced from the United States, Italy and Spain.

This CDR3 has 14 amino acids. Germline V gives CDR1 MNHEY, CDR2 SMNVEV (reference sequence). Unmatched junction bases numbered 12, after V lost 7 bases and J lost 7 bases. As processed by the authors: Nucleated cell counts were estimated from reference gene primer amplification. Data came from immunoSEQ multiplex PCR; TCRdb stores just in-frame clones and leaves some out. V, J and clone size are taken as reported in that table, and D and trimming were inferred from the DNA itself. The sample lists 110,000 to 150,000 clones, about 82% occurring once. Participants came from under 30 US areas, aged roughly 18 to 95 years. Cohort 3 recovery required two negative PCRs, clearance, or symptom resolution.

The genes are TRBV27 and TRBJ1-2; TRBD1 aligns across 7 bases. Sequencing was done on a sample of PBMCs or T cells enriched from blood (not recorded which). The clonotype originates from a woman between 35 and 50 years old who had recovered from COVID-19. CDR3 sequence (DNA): TGTGCCAGCACCCCCCGCAACCGACAGGGTGGCTACACCTTC. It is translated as CASTPRNRQGGYTF.